This TCR beta chain was captured in a study of T cell responses to AZD1222 COVID-19 vaccine. Findings and caveats of the study: Two AZD1222 doses significantly raised spike-specific TCR breadth and depth over controls.

Assay: immunoSEQ multiplex PCR; the TCRdb copy retains only in-frame clones and omits some. The sample holds 200,000 or so clones, approximately 95% seen once. V was clipped by 3 bases and J by 5 bases, with 10 bases between them. Germline CDR1 reads MNHEY; CDR2 reads SMNVEV (reference sequence). The CDR3 is 14 residues long. As to this clone: Its antigen is still unknown.

The receptor was derived from an adult who received the AZD1222 COVID-19 vaccine. The V and J genes are TRBV27 and TRBJ1-4; no clear D. The specimen was peripheral blood, collected 28 days after the second AZD1222 dose. CDR3 sequence (DNA): TGTGCCAGCAGTTTCCGGGGAAGGAATGAAAAACTGTTTTTT. Translated, it gives CASSFRGRNEKLFF. Supplemented by reference TRBV27 and TRBJ1-4, the full variable domain reads EAQVTQNPRYLITVTGKKLTVTCSQNMNHEYMSWYRQDPGLGLRQIYYSMNVEVTDKGDVPEGYKVSRKEKRNFPLILESPSPNQTSLYFCASSFRGRNEKLFFGSGTQLSVL.